Listed below are T cell receptor beta chains from one sample, sequenced in a study of blood T cell repertoires in COVID-19. Produced via immunoSEQ multiplex PCR; TCRdb's table is partial and in-frame only. This table has about 180,000 clones, around 73% appearing once. The sequenced material came from PBMCs or T cells enriched from blood (not recorded which). These receptors came from a woman aged 50 to 65 who had recovered from COVID-19. The CDR3 runs from the conserved cysteine through the conserved F or W. The D gene is left open where the match is weak. Size is stated for part of the rows, as once, few or many counts, or as a class when the clone is expanded.

TRBV28	TRBJ2-1	NA	TRBD2	CASSLFGREGRSYNEQFF	TGTGCCAGCAGTTTATTCGGTCGGGAGGGCCGGTCCTACAATGAGCAGTTCTTC
TRBV9	TRBJ2-1	NA	NA	CASSPRTDRVGNEQFF	TGTGCCAGCAGCCCTCGGACAGATCGGGTTGGGAATGAGCAGTTCTTC
TRBV5-8	TRBJ2-4	NA	NA	CASSSPWAGRENIQYF	TGTGCCAGCAGCTCCCCTTGGGCGGGGCGAGAAAACATTCAGTACTTC
TRBV6-2/TRBV6-3	TRBJ1-6	once	TRBD1	CASSSGQRNSPLHF	TGTGCCAGCAGTTCGGGACAGCGTAATTCACCCCTCCACTTT
TRBV5-4	TRBJ2-4	NA	TRBD1	CASSLEGQLIAKNIQYF	TGTGCCAGCAGCCTCGAGGGACAGCTCATAGCCAAAAACATTCAGTACTTC
TRBV5-1	TRBJ1-3	once	NA	CASSFSSSGNTIYF	TGCGCCAGCAGCTTCTCTTCCTCTGGAAACACCATATATTTT
TRBV5-1	TRBJ2-7	NA	TRBD2	CASSHTSGSTYEQYF	TGCGCCAGCAGCCATACTAGCGGGAGTACGTACGAGCAGTACTTC
TRBV28	TRBJ1-5	NA	NA	CAIQQVSDIQHF	TGTGCCATACAACAGGTATCAGACATTCAGCATTTT
TRBV5-1	TRBJ2-5	NA	NA	CASSFWRRETQYF	TGCGCCAGCAGCTTTTGGCGGCGAGAGACCCAGTACTTC
TRBV5-1	TRBJ2-1	NA	TRBD2	CASSLTSGLPSANEQFF	TGCGCCAGCAGCTTAACGTCGGGACTACCCTCAGCTAATGAGCAGTTCTTC
TRBV7-2	TRBJ2-7	medium-sized	NA	CASSLGTTAPYEQYF	TGTGCCAGCAGCTTAGGGACTACTGCTCCATACGAGCAGTACTTC
TRBV3-1/TRBV3-2	TRBJ2-7	NA	TRBD2	CASSQDVAGEQYF	TGTGCCAGCAGCCAAGATGTAGCGGGTGAGCAGTACTTC
TRBV18	TRBJ2-1	NA	TRBD1	CASSRQGRGEQFF	TGTGCCAGCTCCAGACAGGGTAGGGGTGAGCAGTTCTTC
TRBV28	TRBJ2-1	NA	NA	CASRRQGGNEQFF	TGTGCCAGCAGACGACAGGGAGGCAATGAGCAGTTCTTC
TRBV29-1	TRBJ2-2	NA	TRBD2	CSVTGTSLAGELFF	TGCAGCGTTACCGGGACTAGCTTAGCTGGGGAGCTGTTTTTT
TRBV7-2	TRBJ1-1	NA	NA	CASSLGTGSGWMNTEAFF	TGTGCCAGCAGCTTAGGAACAGGGAGTGGGTGGATGAACACTGAAGCTTTCTTT
TRBV6-5	TRBJ2-7	NA	TRBD2	CASSYSGRARYEQYF	TGTGCCAGCAGTTACTCCGGGAGGGCGAGATACGAGCAGTACTTC
TRBV7-2	TRBJ1-5	NA	TRBD1	CASSQVGQGANQPQHF	TGTGCCAGCAGCCAAGTGGGACAGGGAGCAAACCAGCCCCAGCATTTT
TRBV18	TRBJ2-7	NA	TRBD1	CASSPPGQGIVGEQYF	TGTGCCAGCTCACCACCGGGACAGGGGATTGTTGGGGAGCAGTACTTC
TRBV11-2	TRBJ2-3	NA	NA	CASSLDRGDTQYF	TGTGCCAGCAGCTTAGATCGAGGGGATACGCAGTATTTT
TRBV13	TRBJ2-2	NA	TRBD2	CASSLGLAGITGELFF	TGTGCCAGCAGCTTAGGTCTAGCGGGTATAACCGGGGAGCTGTTTTTT
TRBV15	TRBJ2-5	once	TRBD1	CATSSDRVVETQYF	TGTGCCACCAGCAGCGACAGGGTTGTCGAGACCCAGTACTTC
TRBV6-5	TRBJ1-2	NA	TRBD1	CASQGTGSRIYGYTF	TGTGCCAGTCAAGGGACAGGGAGCAGAATCTATGGCTACACCTTC
TRBV19	TRBJ1-2	NA	TRBD1	CASSPSGQGRGFYGYTF	TGTGCCAGTAGTCCCTCGGGACAGGGGAGAGGATTCTATGGCTACACCTTC
TRBV28	TRBJ1-2	NA	NA	CASSGGANYGYTF	TGTGCCAGCAGCGGGGGGGCTAACTATGGCTACACCTTC
TRBV7-2	TRBJ2-7	NA	TRBD2	CASSYDSGTYSYEQYF	TGTGCCAGCAGCTATGACAGCGGGACTTACTCCTACGAGCAGTACTTC
TRBV28	TRBJ2-1	once	TRBD2	CASREGLASNEQFF	TGTGCCAGCCGCGAGGGACTAGCGAGCAATGAGCAGTTCTTC
TRBV5-1	TRBJ2-2	NA	TRBD2	CASSIGDGGSPGELFF	TGCGCCAGCAGCATTGGGGACGGCGGGAGCCCCGGGGAGCTGTTTTTT
TRBV19	TRBJ1-6	once	NA	CASRESGRSSYNSPLHF	TGTGCCAGTAGGGAGAGCGGGAGGAGCTCCTATAATTCACCCCTCCACTTT
TRBV5-6	TRBJ1-1	NA	NA	CASSLDAVGVAFF	TGTGCCAGCAGCTTGGATGCGGTCGGGGTAGCTTTCTTT
TRBV12-3/TRBV12-4	TRBJ1-6	NA	NA	CASSGRNNSPLHF	TGTGCCAGCAGTGGCAGGAATAATTCACCCCTCCACTTT
TRBV30	TRBJ2-7	many	NA	CAWSVAREQYF	TGTGCCTGGAGTGTAGCTAGGGAGCAGTACTTC
TRBV10-3	TRBJ1-1	NA	TRBD1	CAISTNARRQGGNTEAFF	TGTGCCATCAGTACGAACGCCCGCCGGCAGGGGGGAAACACTGAAGCTTTCTTT
TRBV28	TRBJ2-1	NA	TRBD2	CASSSLAASSYNEQFF	TGTGCCAGCAGTTCTCTAGCGGCGAGCTCCTACAATGAGCAGTTCTTC
TRBV9	TRBJ2-3	NA	NA	CASSMEGRSTDTQYF	TGTGCCAGCAGTATGGAGGGGAGGAGCACAGATACGCAGTATTTT
TRBV30	TRBJ2-6	NA	NA	CAWSGGVGSGANVLTF	TGTGCCTGGAGTGGAGGAGTCGGCTCTGGGGCCAACGTCCTGACTTTC
TRBV6-5	TRBJ1-2	once	TRBD1	CASSPGQGFYGYTF	TGTGCCAGCAGTCCGGGACAGGGATTCTATGGCTACACCTTC
TRBV5-1	TRBJ2-5	NA	TRBD2	CASSLTGGPQTQYF	TGCGCCAGCAGCTTAACGGGAGGGCCACAGACCCAGTACTTC
TRBV21-1	TRBJ1-1	NA	NA	CASRGGTDWNTEAFF	TGTGCCAGCAGGGGGGGGACCGACTGGAACACTGAAGCTTTCTTT
TRBV28	TRBJ1-1	few	TRBD1	CASSHPRTGHGAFF	TGTGCCAGCAGCCACCCGAGGACAGGCCACGGGGCTTTCTTT
TRBV15	TRBJ1-5	NA	NA	CATSRDLQGFSQHF	TGTGCCACCAGCAGAGATCTGCAGGGCTTTTCCCAGCATTTT
TRBV3-1/TRBV3-2	TRBJ1-4	NA	TRBD1	CASSQDARDRNEKLFF	TGTGCCAGCAGCCAAGACGCCCGGGACAGAAATGAAAAACTGTTTTTT
TRBV6-5	TRBJ2-6	few	NA	CASRDTYSGANVLTF	TGTGCCAGCAGAGATACATACTCTGGGGCCAACGTCCTGACTTTC
TRBV19	TRBJ2-1	NA	NA	CASSITLRGEQFF	TGTGCCAGTAGTATAACGCTCAGAGGTGAGCAGTTCTTC
TRBV5-1	TRBJ1-3	NA	NA	CASSLNGGGNTIYF	TGCGCCAGCAGCTTGAACGGGGGAGGGAACACCATATATTTT
TRBV11-3	TRBJ2-7	NA	TRBD2	CASSLSGSRAEQYF	TGTGCCAGCAGCCTTAGCGGGAGCCGGGCGGAGCAGTACTTC
TRBV5-4	TRBJ2-7	NA	TRBD1	CASRVQGAPYEQYF	TGTGCCAGCAGGGTACAGGGGGCACCCTACGAGCAGTACTTC
TRBV28	TRBJ2-7	NA	NA	CASSLIRRYEQYF	TGTGCCAGCAGTTTGATCAGGAGGTACGAGCAGTACTTC